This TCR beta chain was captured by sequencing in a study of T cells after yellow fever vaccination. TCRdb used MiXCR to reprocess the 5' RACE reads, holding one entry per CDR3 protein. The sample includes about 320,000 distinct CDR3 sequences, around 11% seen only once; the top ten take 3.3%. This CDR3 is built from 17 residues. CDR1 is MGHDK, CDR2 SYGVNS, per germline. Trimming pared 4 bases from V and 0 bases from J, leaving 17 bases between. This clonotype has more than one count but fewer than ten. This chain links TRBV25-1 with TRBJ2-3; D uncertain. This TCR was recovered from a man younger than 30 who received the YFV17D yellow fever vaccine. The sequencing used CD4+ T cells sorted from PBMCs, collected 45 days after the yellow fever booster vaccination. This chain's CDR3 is CASSGTFYDSSTDTQYF. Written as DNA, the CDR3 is TGTGCCAGCAGTGGCACGTTCTATGACTCTAGCACAGATACGCAGTATTTT.